The 14 T cell receptor beta chains below come from one sample, sequenced in a study of OX40 agonist ivuxolimab in advanced cancers. Sequenced by immunoSEQ multiplex PCR; TCRdb stores in-frame clones only, minus some. The sample consists of 45,000 to 50,000 clones, approximately 90% of them appearing once. The material sequenced was CD4+ or CD8+ T cells sorted from blood, taken in a trial of the OX40 agonist ivuxolimab. These receptor sequences come from an adult with an advanced solid tumor such as melanoma, head and neck, liver or kidney cancer.

This chain links TRBV7-9 with TRBJ2-5, with a possible D match to TRBD2 (6 bases). This CDR3 spans 17 amino acids. From germline, CDR1 is SEHNR and CDR2 FQNEAQ (reference sequence). The germline V and J ends were trimmed by 2 bases and 4 bases, with 20 bases remaining between them. CDR3 amino acids: CASSLSLGGDELETQYF. DNA for the CDR3: TGTGCCAGCAGCTTATCCTTAGGCGGGGATGAACTAGAGACCCAGTACTTC.

This chain links TRBV6-5 with TRBJ2-3; D is perhaps TRBD1 (6 bases). The CDR3 loop spans 16 amino acids. The V end lost 0 bases, the J end lost 4 bases, and 14 bases lay between the germline ends. CDR1 and CDR2 from the germline V gene are MNHEY and SVGAGI. This CDR3 reads CASSYSSRGSPDTQYF. The CDR3 DNA sequence: TGTGCCAGCAGTTACTCGAGCAGGGGTAGCCCAGATACGCAGTATTTT.

The chain links TRBV9 to TRBJ2-5; 10 bases line up with TRBD1. CDR1 and CDR2 from the germline V gene are SGDLS and YYNGEE. After removal of 4 bases from V and 5 bases from J, the junction contained 8 bases not matched to a gene. This CDR3 is built from 15 residues. The CDR3 loop reads CASSPPGQGMETQYF. CDR3 sequence (DNA): TGTGCCAGCAGCCCGCCGGGACAGGGGATGGAGACCCAGTACTTC.

The chain has TRBV11-1 and TRBJ2-1; D unresolved. Germline lookup yields CDR1 SGHAT and CDR2 FQDESV (reference sequence). There are 15 residues in the CDR3. The germline V and J ends were trimmed by 0 bases and 4 bases, with 10 bases remaining between them. CDR3 coding DNA: TGTGCCAGCAGCTTAGCGGCCCCAGTTTACAATGAGCAGTTCTTC. Translating it yields CASSLAAPVYNEQFF. The full variable domain, in which reference TRBV11-1 and TRBJ2-1 provide the parts outside the CDR3, is EAEVAQSPRYKITEKSQAVAFWCDPISGHATLYWYRQILGQGPELLVQFQDESVVDDSQLPKDRFSAERLKGVDSTLKIQPAELGDSAMYLCASSLAAPVYNEQFFGPGTRLTVL.

The chain employs TRBV5-4 and TRBJ2-3, with TRBD2 identical over 9 bases. V lost 0 bases and J lost 0; bases outside the gene matches: 5. The CDR3 loop spans 17 amino acids. Germline CDR1 is SGHNT and CDR2 is YYREEE (reference sequence). The CDR3 loop is CASSLVAGVPSTDTQYF. Written as DNA, the CDR3 is TGTGCCAGCAGCTTGGTAGCGGGGGTTCCTAGCACAGATACGCAGTATTTT.

The chain employs TRBV7-9 and TRBJ1-3; perhaps TRBD1 as D (6 bases). This CDR3 spans 18 amino acids. V shed 7 bases and J shed 0 bases, with 22 bases lying between them. In germline, CDR1 is SEHNR, CDR2 FQNEAQ (reference sequence). CDR3 loop: CASKGGLDIFNSGNTIYF. CDR3 nucleotides: TGTGCCAGCAAAGGGGGGCTCGACATCTTCAACTCTGGAAACACCATATATTTT.

The chain employs TRBV12-5 and TRBJ2-2; no definite D call. The CDR3 is 17 residues long. Trimming took off 0 bases at V and 2 bases at J, with 13 bases between the two ends. Per the germline V gene, CDR1 is LGHNT and CDR2 is FRNRAP. The CDR3 DNA follows: TGTGCTAGTGGTTTGGTACACACCGAAGAAAACACCGGGGAGCTGTTTTTT. Translated: CASGLVHTEENTGELFF.

The chain uses TRBV18 and TRBJ1-2, with TRBD1 identical over 7 bases. There are 14 residues in the CDR3. Germline CDR1 reads KGHSH; CDR2 reads LQKENI. J lost 3 bases, V lost 1 base, and 2 bases had no gene match. The CDR3 here is CASSPQTGDYGYTF. CDR3 in DNA: TGTGCCAGCTCACCACAAACAGGGGACTATGGCTACACCTTC.

This clone occurred once. The V gene is TRBV29-1, the J gene TRBJ1-2; TRBD1 agrees at 8 bases. CDR3 length equals 14 residues. Germline CDR1 SQVTM, CDR2 ANQGSEA. Unmatched junction bases numbered 4, after V lost 2 bases and J lost 2 bases. The CDR3 DNA is TGCAGCGTTGAAAGGACAGGGAACAACTATGGCTACACCTTC. Amino acid sequence: CSVERTGNNYGYTF.

The gene calls are TRBV28 and TRBJ1-2; 10 positions agree with TRBD1. The CDR3 runs 14 residues. The V segment lost 6 bases and the J segment 5 bases; nucleotides outside the gene matches: 6. Germline CDR1 MDHEN, CDR2 SYDVKM. The CDR3 sequence is CASRGTGENYGYTF. The CDR3 DNA follows: TGTGCCAGCAGGGGGACAGGGGAGAATTATGGCTACACCTTC.

The chain recombines TRBV16 with TRBJ2-1, with 7 nucleotides matching TRBD2. The CDR3 spans 14 residues. CDR1 KGHSY and CDR2 FQNENV come from the germline V gene. The V gene end was trimmed by 4 bases and the J gene end by 7 bases; junction bases not matched to a gene: 7. Here the CDR3 reads CASSRGGLWNEQFF. The CDR3 bases are TGTGCCAGCAGCCGGGGGGGGTTGTGGAATGAGCAGTTCTTC.

This rearrangement joins TRBV5-4 to TRBJ2-5; 8 nucleotides line up with TRBD2. This CDR3 contains 15 residues. V lost 3 bases, J lost 2 bases, and 6 bases stayed unmatched. Germline V CDR1 and CDR2: SGHNT, YYREEE (reference sequence). The CDR3 DNA sequence: TGTGCCAGCAGCTATAGCGGGACCTTGCAAGAGACCCAGTACTTC. It yields the protein CASSYSGTLQETQYF.

The chain joins TRBV9 to TRBJ2-2; D gene uncertain. The CDR3 is 15 amino acids. Germline lookup yields CDR1 SGDLS and CDR2 YYNGEE. Trimming stripped 0 bases from V and 1 base from J, with 7 bases between. The CDR3: CASSVGIENTGELFF. The CDR3 coding sequence is TGTGCCAGCAGCGTAGGGATCGAGAACACCGGGGAGCTGTTTTTT.

This sequence joins TRBV5-1 and TRBJ1-3, with D perhaps matching TRBD1 (6 bases). V was clipped by 3 bases and J by 11 bases, with 15 bases between them. Germline V CDR1 and CDR2: SGHRS, YFSETQ. The CDR3 is made up of 13 amino acids. The CDR3 sequence: CASSWVPGEPIYF. The CDR3 DNA reads TGCGCCAGCAGCTGGGTACCAGGGGAGCCCATATATTTT.